The 5 T cell receptor beta chains below were found in one sample sequenced in a study of shared clonotypes between healthy human individuals. CD45RO-negative cells were positively selected for CCR7, leaving out terminally differentiated effector memory CD45RA+ cells. Profiled with immunoSEQ multiplex PCR; TCRdb holds only in-frame clones, not every one. The top ten clones hold 0.9% to 1.4% of a sample with some 2 million clones, approximately 94% of them seen once. The sequencing input was naive CD8+ T cells sorted from blood. The receptors were sampled from a man between 18 and 29 years old in good health.

V is TRBV27 and J is TRBJ2-2, with a tentative D call TRBD2 (6 bases). V lost 6 bases to trimming and J lost 4 bases, with 9 bases between them. Germline lookup yields CDR1 MNHEY and CDR2 SMNVEV (reference sequence). CDR3 length equals 13 residues. CDR3 nucleotides: TGTGCCAGCAGCCCTAGCGCCACCGGGGAGCTGTTTTTT. Translating gives CASSPSATGELFF.

The chain joins TRBV28 to TRBJ2-7; D possibly matches TRBD1 or TRBD2 (6 bases each). The V gene's germline CDR1 is MDHEN and CDR2 SYDVKM. The CDR3 runs 14 residues. Trimming took 2 bases from V and 4 from J, leaving 12 bases between them. CDR3 in amino acids: CASSLAGTPYEQYF. Here the CDR3 DNA reads TGTGCCAGCAGTTTAGCGGGGACACCATACGAGCAGTACTTC.

This rearrangement joins TRBV28 to TRBJ1-4; tentative D call: TRBD1 (5 bases). This CDR3 has 14 amino acids. V lost 7 bases to trimming and J lost 8 bases, with 17 bases between them. CDR1 is MDHEN, CDR2 SYDVKM, per germline. CDR3 protein: CASTIQAGGEKLFF. The CDR3 DNA reads TGTGCCAGCACCATCCAGGCCGGGGGAGAAAAACTGTTTTTT.

The chain carries TRBV7-6 and TRBJ2-1; D is ambiguous. Germline V gives CDR1 SGHVS, CDR2 FNYEAQ. CDR3 length equals 12 residues. V was shortened by 5 bases and J by 9 bases, with 11 bases between the two germline ends. The CDR3 is CASSPLGLEQFF. DNA of the CDR3: TGTGCCAGCAGCCCCCTAGGGCTTGAGCAGTTCTTC.

This rearrangement joins TRBV4-1 to TRBJ1-2, with 8 bases matching TRBD1. The CDR3 extends over 18 amino acids. V was clipped by 0 bases and J by 5 bases; unmatched bases: 14. Germline V CDR1 and CDR2: MGHRA, YSYEKL. CDR3 sequence (DNA): TGCGCCAGCAGCCAAGAAAATCCAGGGGGCGCCGCCCGATATGGCTACACCTTC. Its translation is CASSQENPGGAARYGYTF.